The source of this T cell receptor beta chain is a study of CD8+ T cells in alopecia areata. Looking at the study overall: Treatment comprised oral tofacitinib, 5 to 10 mg twice daily, in treated patients. The drug, tofacitinib, lasted 6 to 18 months, followed by 6 months off drug.

After removal of 6 bases from V and 5 bases from J, the junction contained 7 bases not matched to a gene. CDR3 size: 14 residues. CDR1 and CDR2 from the germline V gene are MNHEY and SMNVEV (reference sequence). Isolated RNA was reverse transcribed into cDNA used as the sequencing template. The protocol was immunoSEQ multiplex PCR, while the TCRdb copy is restricted to in-frame clones and leaves out a portion. The sample has about 150,000 clones; 50% to 65% are singletons. Points on this clone: The target antigen is unknown.

The study, taken as a whole, reports: Between patients, shared TCR sequences were less clear than in mice. This was possibly due in part to HLA diversity in the patient population.

V usage is TRBV27 and J usage is TRBJ1-5, with 7 bases matching TRBD1. The source of this sequence is a human donor with alopecia areata. Sequences were derived from CD8+ T cells sorted from blood, sampled at week 0. As DNA, the CDR3 is TGTGCCAGCAGGATCGGACAGGAAGATCAGCCCCAGCATTTT. The encoded protein is CASRIGQEDQPQHF.